Following are 32 T cell receptor beta chains from one sample sequenced in a study of response to subunit inactivated influenza vaccine. MiXCR, run by TCRdb on the RT-PCR reads, gives a single entry per CDR3 protein. Seen here are approximately 490,000 distinct CDR3 sequences, roughly 7.9% observed once, and the top ten hold around 12%. The material sequenced was PBMCs from blood, taken roughly 24 months after vaccination. These receptors came from a man between 50 and 75 years old who received an inactivated influenza vaccine.

There are many counts of this clonotype. The chain's CDR3 is CAISALEADTQYF. CDR3 coding DNA: TGTGCCATCAGTGCTCTAGAGGCAGATACGCAGTATTTT. The chain joins TRBV10-3 to TRBJ2-3; D not certain. V was pared by 4 bases and J by 4 bases, with 9 bases between. Germline V gene sequence: CDR1 ENHRY, CDR2 SYGVKD. This CDR3 has 13 amino acids.

This clonotype occurred a few times. The CDR3 sequence is CASSLVQANNEQFF. CDR3 bases: TGCGCCAGCAGCTTGGTACAGGCCAACAATGAGCAGTTCTTC. The chain uses TRBV5-1 and TRBJ2-1, with TRBD1 as a possible D gene (5 bases). The CDR3 is made up of 14 amino acids. The germline gives CDR1 SGHRS, CDR2 YFSETQ. Trimming took 0 bases from V and 5 from J, leaving 9 bases between them.

This clonotype showed up just a few times. V is TRBV2 and J is TRBJ2-2, with TRBD1 matching 12 bases. The germline CDR1 and CDR2 sequences are SNHLY and FYNNEI. Trimming took 4 bases from V and 11 from J; bases not matched to a gene: 5. The length of the CDR3 is 14 residues. The CDR3 spells CASSVGQGAVELFF. The CDR3 nucleotides read TGTGCCAGCAGTGTGGGACAGGGGGCTGTTGAGCTGTTTTTT.

This chain links TRBV30 with TRBJ2-4; D is uncertain. In germline, CDR1 is GTSNPN, CDR2 SVGIG (reference sequence). The CDR3 is 14 amino acids. Trimming pared 8 bases from V and 2 bases from J, leaving 16 bases between. CDR3 sequence: CAVESLGSKNIQYF. The CDR3, as DNA: TGTGCCGTGGAGAGCCTCGGTTCCAAAAACATTCAGTACTTC.

This clonotype was observed at least ten times. The chain employs TRBV4-3 and TRBJ2-3; 9 bases fit TRBD2. CDR3 size: 15 residues. Germline trimming cut 1 base from V and 4 bases from J; bases unmatched to any gene: 3. The germline V gene has CDR1 LGHNA and CDR2 YSLEER. The CDR3, as DNA: TGCGCCAGCAGCCAAGGACTAGCGGCGCCAGATACGCAGTATTTT. It specifies CASSQGLAAPDTQYF.

This clonotype was recorded at least ten times. Sequence at one end of the junction differs from germline and may be a read error. The chain recombines TRBV29-1 with TRBJ1-1, with D possibly being TRBD1 (5 bases). The CDR3 is made up of 13 amino acids. Germline CDR1 and CDR2: SQVTM and ANQGSEA. CDR3 residues: CSVLRVMNTEAFF. The CDR3 DNA is TGCAGCGTCCTCAGGGTTATGAATACTGAAGCTTTCTTT.

This clonotype has just a few counts. The chain carries TRBV6-5 and TRBJ2-3, with unresolved D. V dropped 0 bases and J dropped 4 bases, with 11 bases sitting between them. The CDR3 loop spans 15 amino acids. Germline CDR1 and CDR2: MNHEY and SVGAGI. CDR3 in amino acids: CASSYSTDAADTQYF. The CDR3 DNA sequence: TGTGCCAGCAGTTACTCGACCGACGCCGCAGATACGCAGTATTTT.

At least ten counts were recorded for this clonotype. The chain uses TRBV7-2 and TRBJ2-7; D perhaps matches TRBD1 (6 bases). This CDR3 comprises 14 residues. Germline-derived CDR1 and CDR2 are SGHTA and FQGNSA. V was trimmed by 6 bases and J by 2 bases, leaving 14 bases between them. CDR3 nucleotide sequence: TGTGCCAGCAGTCCTGACAGGTTCCCCTACGAGCAGTACTTC. Translation: CASSPDRFPYEQYF.

This clonotype was seen many times. The chain uses TRBV10-3 and TRBJ2-7; D is perhaps TRBD1 (7 bases). The CDR3 has 13 residues. The V end lost 7 bases, the J end lost 4 bases, and 14 bases lay between the germline ends. Germline CDR1 ENHRY, CDR2 SYGVKD. CDR3 in amino acids: CAINQGGGYEQYF. The CDR3, as DNA: TGTGCCATCAATCAGGGGGGAGGATACGAGCAGTACTTC.

This clonotype was observed many times. CDR3 sequence reads: CASSQWAQTQYF. CDR3 bases: TGTGCCAGCAGCCAATGGGCCCAGACCCAGTACTTC. This chain links TRBV3-1 with TRBJ2-5; D gene ambiguous. The V gene's germline CDR1 is LGHDT and CDR2 YNNKEL (reference sequence). V was clipped by 2 bases and J by 6 bases, with 7 bases between them. CDR3 length: 12 amino acids.

This clonotype appeared once. Being one base from a much bigger clone, this may be a read error. The chain employs TRBV10-3 and TRBJ2-3, with 12 nucleotides matching TRBD2. The CDR3 is made up of 15 amino acids. V gave up 8 bases and J gave up 3 bases; unmatched junction bases: 6. Germline V gene lookup returns CDR1 ENHRY and CDR2 SYGVKD. The CDR3, as DNA: TGTGCCATCCCACGCGGACTAGCGGGGACAGATACGCAGTATTTT. This gives the protein CAIPRGLAGTDTQYF.

A few counts support this clonotype. CDR3 loop: CASSQGAANSPLHF. The CDR3 bases are TGTGCCAGCAGCCAAGGGGCTGCGAATTCACCCCTCCACTTT. The chain employs TRBV3-1 and TRBJ1-6; D ambiguous. This CDR3 has 14 residues. CDR1 and CDR2 from the germline V gene are LGHDT and YNNKEL (reference sequence). Trimming cost V 1 base and J 7 bases, with 8 bases left between them. The full variable domain, rest sourced from reference TRBV3-1 and TRBJ1-6, is DTAVSQTPKYLVTQMGNDKSIKCEQNLGHDTMYWYKQDSKKFLKIMFSYNNKELIINETVPNRFSPKSPDKAHLNLHINSLELGDSAVYFCASSQGAANSPLHFGNGTRLTVT.

This clonotype occurred a few times. The CDR3 is CASSFGASAYGYTF. In nucleotides, the CDR3 is TGTGCCAGCAGTTTCGGGGCTTCGGCCTATGGCTACACCTTC. The genes are TRBV28 and TRBJ1-2; perhaps TRBD1 as D (5 bases). This CDR3 has 14 amino acids. Germline CDR1 reads MDHEN; CDR2 reads SYDVKM. Trimming cost V 3 bases and J 4 bases, with 12 bases left between them.

This clonotype showed up many times. The chain combines TRBV27 with TRBJ2-7; unclear D gene. Germline-derived CDR1 and CDR2 are MNHEY and SMNVEV (reference sequence). The CDR3 consists of 12 residues. V was trimmed by 5 bases and J by 1 base, leaving 6 bases between them. The CDR3 reads CASSPPSYEQYF. CDR3 nucleotide sequence: TGTGCCAGCAGTCCACCATCCTACGAGCAGTACTTC.

There are a few counts of this clonotype. V is TRBV27 and J is TRBJ1-2; D might be TRBD1 (6 bases). V gave up 3 bases and J gave up 3 bases, with 23 bases separating them. The CDR3 is made up of 18 amino acids. From germline, CDR1 is MNHEY and CDR2 SMNVEV (reference sequence). The chain's CDR3 is CASSFIPRSGGAHYGYTF. CDR3 coding DNA: TGTGCCAGCAGTTTCATCCCGCGTTCGGGGGGCGCTCACTATGGCTACACCTTC.

This clonotype was observed a few times. The chain recombines TRBV6-2 or TRBV6-3 with TRBJ1-4, with D unresolved. This CDR3 region has 14 residues. V lost 7 bases, J lost 6 bases, and 15 bases lay in between. Germline V gives CDR1 MNHEY, CDR2 SVGEGT. The CDR3 DNA sequence: TGTGCCAGCACTTATTCCGGACGGTATGAAAAACTGTTTTTT. Protein product: CASTYSGRYEKLFF.

The chain uses TRBV28 and TRBJ1-6; possibly TRBD1 for D (5 bases). The CDR3 extends over 16 amino acids. Trimming cost V 3 bases and J 1 base, with 10 bases left between them. Germline V CDR1 and CDR2: MDHEN, SYDVKM. The CDR3 region is CASSFRGRSYNSPLHF. The CDR3 coding sequence is TGTGCCAGCAGTTTTCGGGGGAGGTCCTATAATTCACCCCTCCACTTT.

This clonotype was found a few times. The chain is built from TRBV6-5 and TRBJ2-2; D call uncertain. The CDR3 has 14 residues. Trimming stripped 8 bases from V and 0 bases from J, with 10 bases between. Per germline, CDR1 MNHEY and CDR2 SVGAGI. CDR3 DNA sequence: TGTGCCAGCCGTTCTCTAGCGAACACCGGGGAGCTGTTTTTT. This translates into CASRSLANTGELFF.

This clonotype has just a few counts. The chain combines TRBV5-1 with TRBJ2-2; 8 bases match TRBD1. CDR3 length: 15 residues. With V trimmed by 3 bases and J by 4 bases, 5 bases remained unmatched. The germline gives CDR1 SGHRS, CDR2 YFSETQ. For the CDR3, the DNA is TGCGCCAGCAGCTCGGGACAGGAGGGCACCGGGGAGCTGTTTTTT. Protein sequence: CASSSGQEGTGELFF. The variable domain in full, with the rest retrieved from reference TRBV5-1 and TRBJ2-2, is KAGVTQTPRYLIKTRGQQVTLSCSPISGHRSVSWYQQTPGQGLQFLFEYFSETQRNKGNFPGRFSGRQFSNSRSEMNVSTLELGDSALYLCASSSGQEGTGELFFGEGSRLTVL.

The chain has TRBV10-3 and TRBJ2-1; D not resolved. Between the trimmed V and J ends, which lost 5 bases and 2 bases, there was a span of 4 bases. This CDR3 region has 12 residues. Per the germline V gene, CDR1 is ENHRY and CDR2 is SYGVKD. The CDR3 spells CAISLTYNEQFF. CDR3 coding DNA: TGTGCCATCAGTCTCACCTACAATGAGCAGTTCTTC.

The chain links TRBV2 to TRBJ2-3; possibly TRBD2 for D (5 bases). With 4 bases removed from V and 4 bases from J, the gap between germline ends came to 12 bases. Germline V CDR1 and CDR2: SNHLY, FYNNEI. The CDR3 is 14 amino acids. CDR3 protein: CASSVIGMSDTQYF. The CDR3 nucleotides read TGTGCCAGCAGTGTAATCGGGATGTCAGATACGCAGTATTTT.

The chain is built from TRBV10-3 and TRBJ2-7; no reliable D call. CDR3 length: 11 residues. V lost 2 bases, J lost 2 bases, and 1 base lay in between. CDR1 ENHRY and CDR2 SYGVKD come from the germline V gene. CDR3 DNA sequence: TGTGCCATCAGTGAGGCCTACGAGCAGTACTTC. It codes for CAISEAYEQYF.

This rearrangement joins TRBV20-1 to TRBJ2-7; no definite D call. CDR1 and CDR2 (germline): DFQATT, SNEGSKA (reference sequence). V was cut by 6 bases and J by 7 bases, with 19 bases left in between. The CDR3 sequence is 13 residues long. This chain's CDR3 is CSASLRALGEQYF. CDR3 nucleotide sequence: TGCAGTGCATCACTCCGGGCCCTCGGGGAGCAGTACTTC.

The genes are TRBV18 and TRBJ2-1; 11 positions agree with TRBD1. The germline V gene encodes CDR1 KGHSH and CDR2 LQKENI. This CDR3 has 14 amino acids. V lost 8 bases and J lost 9; bases outside the gene matches: 9. CDR3 sequence: CASTPGTGGGEQFF. The CDR3 DNA reads as TGTGCCAGCACCCCCGGGACAGGGGGAGGTGAGCAGTTCTTC.

This clonotype was seen at least ten times. V gene TRBV5-1 combines with J gene TRBJ1-1, with unresolved D. Trimming shortened V by 0 bases and J by 1 base, and 10 bases separated the two germline ends. The germline CDR1 and CDR2 sequences are SGHRS and YFSETQ. This CDR3 spans 15 amino acids. The CDR3 spells CASSLEDSANTEAFF. As DNA, the CDR3 is TGCGCCAGCAGCTTGGAGGATTCCGCGAACACTGAAGCTTTCTTT. The full variable domain, its missing parts supplied by reference TRBV5-1 and TRBJ1-1, is KAGVTQTPRYLIKTRGQQVTLSCSPISGHRSVSWYQQTPGQGLQFLFEYFSETQRNKGNFPGRFSGRQFSNSRSEMNVSTLELGDSALYLCASSLEDSANTEAFFGQGTRLTVV.

Many counts were recorded for this clonotype. This sequence joins TRBV10-3 and TRBJ2-1; 10 bases match TRBD2. The CDR3 spans 16 residues. The V and J ends lost 6 bases and 8 bases, in that order; junction bases with no gene match: 13. The germline gives CDR1 ENHRY, CDR2 SYGVKD. The CDR3 here is CAISYPGASGGDEQFF. CDR3 bases: TGTGCCATCAGCTACCCGGGGGCTAGCGGGGGTGATGAGCAGTTCTTC.

Many counts were recorded for this clonotype. The junction departs from germline at one end; a sequencing error may be responsible. The chain links TRBV10-1 to TRBJ2-5; D call uncertain. The CDR3 sequence is 13 residues long. The germline gives CDR1 WNHNN, CDR2 SYGVQD (reference sequence). The CDR3 spells CASSEAVQGTQYF. Here the CDR3 DNA reads TGCGCCAGCAGTGAAGCCGTCCAAGGGACCCAGTACTTC.

A few counts support this clonotype. This chain uses TRBV29-1 with TRBJ2-7, with a tentative D call TRBD1 (6 bases). V gave up 5 bases and J gave up 3 bases, with 14 bases separating them. CDR3 length equals 13 residues. CDR1 and CDR2 from the germline V gene are SQVTM and ANQGSEA. In nucleotides, the CDR3 is TGCAGCGTTACCCCTATGACAGGCTACGAGCAGTACTTC. It is translated as CSVTPMTGYEQYF.

The chain joins TRBV18 to TRBJ2-4; D might be TRBD1 (6 bases). The CDR3 has 16 residues. Germline V gene sequence: CDR1 KGHSH, CDR2 LQKENI. Between the trimmed V and J ends, which lost 1 base and 5 bases, there was a span of 15 bases. CDR3 loop: CASSPLLGASENIQYF. DNA of the CDR3: TGTGCCAGCTCACCACTTCTGGGGGCGAGCGAAAACATTCAGTACTTC.

V usage is TRBV5-1 and J usage is TRBJ2-3, with 13 bases identical to TRBD2. With 8 bases clipped from V and 6 bases from J, the junction kept 6 bases outside the gene matches. CDR3 length equals 14 residues. CDR1 and CDR2 from the germline V gene are SGHRS and YFSETQ. The CDR3 sequence is CASELAGGLDTQYF. The CDR3 DNA reads as TGCGCCAGTGAACTAGCGGGGGGGCTGGATACGCAGTATTTT.

This clonotype has a count of ten or more. The chain couples TRBV5-1 to TRBJ1-2; TRBD1 agrees at 7 bases. V gave up 0 bases and J gave up 6 bases; unmatched junction bases: 14. Germline lookup yields CDR1 SGHRS and CDR2 YFSETQ. CDR3 length equals 17 residues. This CDR3 reads CASSLVEGAPNVDGYTF. As DNA, the CDR3 is TGCGCCAGCAGCTTGGTCGAGGGGGCCCCCAATGTCGATGGCTACACCTTC.

Many counts were recorded for this clonotype. The chain couples TRBV7-9 to TRBJ2-1, with D possibly being TRBD2 (6 bases). The germline V gene encodes CDR1 SEHNR and CDR2 FQNEAQ (reference sequence). This CDR3 is 16 amino acids long. V was cut by 1 base and J by 2 bases, with 12 bases left in between. CDR3 coding DNA: TGTGCCAGCAGCTTAGGGGGCGGGATCGCCTACAATGAGCAGTTCTTC. Translated, it gives CASSLGGGIAYNEQFF.